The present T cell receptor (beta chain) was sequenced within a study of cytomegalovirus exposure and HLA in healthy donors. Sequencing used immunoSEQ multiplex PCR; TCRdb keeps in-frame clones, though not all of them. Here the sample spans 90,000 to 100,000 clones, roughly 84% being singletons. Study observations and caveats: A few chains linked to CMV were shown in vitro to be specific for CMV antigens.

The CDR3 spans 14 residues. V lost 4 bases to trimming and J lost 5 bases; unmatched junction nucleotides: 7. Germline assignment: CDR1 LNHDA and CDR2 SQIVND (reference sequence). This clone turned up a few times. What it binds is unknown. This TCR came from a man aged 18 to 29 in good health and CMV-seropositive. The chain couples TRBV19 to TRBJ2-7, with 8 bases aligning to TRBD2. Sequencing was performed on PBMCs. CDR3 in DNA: TGTGCCAGTAGTAACAGCGGGAGTACCCACGAGCAGTACTTC. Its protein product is CASSNSGSTHEQYF.